These 10 T cell receptor beta chains originate from one sample sequenced in a study of Ad26.COV2.S vaccination and SARS-CoV-2 variants. Regarding treatment: 15 to 20 received Ad26.COV2.S at low or high dose, single or two shots; roughly five received placebo; per-sample allocation not given. It was on day 63 after the first vaccine or placebo injection that samples were taken. Measured with immunoSEQ multiplex PCR; TCRdb has only the in-frame clones, and not every one. The sample holds around 300,000 clones, around 89% seen once. Sequencing used peripheral blood, obtained in a trial of Ad26.COV2.S vaccine versus placebo. The receptors shown here come from a person aged 18-65 years who received the Ad26.COV2.S COVID-19 vaccine or a placebo.

This chain uses TRBV11-3 with TRBJ2-7, with D possibly being TRBD1 (6 bases). Trimming cost V 5 bases and J 0 bases, with 11 bases left between them. The CDR3 sequence is 14 residues long. Germline CDR1 reads SGHNT; CDR2 reads YENEEA. DNA for the CDR3: TGTGCCAGCAGCCCCGGGACATCCTCCTACGAGCAGTACTTC. This translates into CASSPGTSSYEQYF.

The V gene is TRBV13, the J gene TRBJ1-6, with no clear D. This CDR3 spans 16 amino acids. Trimming removed 3 bases at V and 0 bases at J, with 9 bases between. The V gene's germline CDR1 is PRHDT and CDR2 FYEKMQ (reference sequence). The CDR3 reads CASSFGRSSYNSPLHF. DNA of the CDR3: TGTGCCAGCAGCTTCGGACGGAGCTCCTATAATTCACCCCTCCACTTT.

The chain has TRBV6-1 and TRBJ1-4, with D maybe TRBD1 (6 bases). The germline V gene encodes CDR1 MNHNS and CDR2 SASEGT. The CDR3 consists of 15 residues. Trimming cost V 1 base and J 4 bases, with 10 bases left between them. The CDR3 DNA reads TGTGCCAGCAGTGAAGAGGGACAAGATAATGAAAAACTGTTTTTT. The encoded protein is CASSEEGQDNEKLFF.

This chain joins TRBV5-6 and TRBJ2-3; no clear D. The CDR3 covers 14 residues. Germline CDR1 is SGHDT and CDR2 is YYEEEE. V gave up 4 bases and J gave up 0 bases, with 9 bases separating them. The CDR3 coding sequence is TGTGCCAGCAGCCCACTCGGTAGCACAGATACGCAGTATTTT. It specifies CASSPLGSTDTQYF. The full variable domain, its missing parts supplied by reference TRBV5-6 and TRBJ2-3, is DAGVTQSPTHLIKTRGQQVTLRCSPKSGHDTVSWYQQALGQGPQFIFQYYEEEERQRGNFPDRFSGHQFPNYSSELNVNALLLGDSALYLCASSPLGSTDTQYFGPGTRLTVL.

The chain uses TRBV27 and TRBJ1-6; D is ambiguous. The V gene's germline CDR1 is MNHEY and CDR2 SMNVEV (reference sequence). Between the trimmed V and J ends, which lost 6 bases and 5 bases, there was a span of 11 bases. The CDR3 has 14 residues. The CDR3 DNA reads as TGTGCCAGCAGAGATACTGGGGATAATTCACCCCTCCACTTT. Amino acids: CASRDTGDNSPLHF.

In nucleotides, the CDR3 is TGTGCCAGCACCCCAGTTGGGTACGAGCAGTACTTC. This codes for CASTPVGYEQYF. V and J are TRBV7-9 and TRBJ2-7; D not resolved. This CDR3 region has 12 residues. CDR1 and CDR2 from the germline V gene are SEHNR and FQNEAQ (reference sequence). Trimming shortened V by 7 bases and J by 4 bases, and 11 bases separated the two germline ends.

The chain recombines TRBV27 with TRBJ1-2, with D unresolved. The CDR3 runs 15 residues. With 6 bases removed from V and 1 base from J, the gap between germline ends came to 15 bases. Germline V CDR1 and CDR2: MNHEY, SMNVEV (reference sequence). DNA for the CDR3: TGTGCCAGCAGCAAAGCCTCACAGATTAACTATGGCTACACCTTC. It translates to CASSKASQINYGYTF.

The chain has TRBV19 and TRBJ2-7; a possible D gene is TRBD1 (6 bases). The CDR3 length is 14 residues. V dropped 3 bases and J dropped 2 bases, with 11 bases sitting between them. Germline V gene lookup returns CDR1 LNHDA and CDR2 SQIVND (reference sequence). The CDR3 DNA is TGTGCCAGTAGTATCCACAGGGATACCTACGAGCAGTACTTC. It translates to CASSIHRDTYEQYF.

J is TRBJ1-1 and V is TRBV12-5, with 8 bases lining up with TRBD1. The germline V gene encodes CDR1 LGHNT and CDR2 FRNRAP. The trim removed 0 bases at V and 3 bases at J, leaving 9 bases unmatched. This CDR3 has 17 residues. The CDR3 reads CASGLVTTGDWHTEAFF. As DNA, the CDR3 is TGTGCTAGTGGTTTGGTTACGACAGGGGATTGGCACACTGAAGCTTTCTTT.

The J gene is TRBJ2-7, the V gene TRBV6-1, with TRBD2 matching 12 bases. CDR3 length: 15 residues. V was clipped by 0 bases and J by 6 bases; unmatched bases: 3. Germline V gene sequence: CDR1 MNHNS, CDR2 SASEGT. The CDR3 bases are TGTGCCAGCAGTGAAGCGGCTAGCGGGAGGGCCGAGCAGTACTTC. Its protein product is CASSEAASGRAEQYF.